These 7 T cell receptor beta chains share one sample of origin, sequenced in a study of T cells and Merkel cell carcinoma outcomes (TCRdb year 2020). Libraries were constructed by the immunoSEQ multiplex PCR assay. Entries here come from immuneACCESS through TCRdb and include only in-frame sequences with V and J called. Some clones fail to appear in such tables; in the studies checked, an unresolved V gene covers under half of the shortfall, and the cause of the remainder is unknown. In all, the sample holds about 1,900 clones, and roughly 81% of those were seen once. The ten largest clones add up to about 25% of the sample. Sequenced sample: tumor tissue from Merkel cell carcinoma. These receptor sequences come from a human donor with Merkel cell carcinoma.

This clone was observed a handful of times. V gene TRBV19 combines with J gene TRBJ1-1; the D is unclear. CDR1 and CDR2 from the germline V gene are LNHDA and SQIVND (reference sequence). The CDR3 is made up of 14 amino acids. Trimming shortened V by 5 bases and J by 1 base, and 11 bases separated the two germline ends. The CDR3 region is CASSQVLGNTEAFF. The CDR3 DNA reads TGTGCCAGTAGTCAAGTCCTAGGGAACACTGAAGCTTTCTTT. Full variable domain (rest looked up from reference TRBV19 and TRBJ1-1): DGGITQSPKYLFRKEGQNVTLSCEQNLNHDAMYWYRQDPGQGLRLIYYSQIVNDFQKGDIAEGYSVSREKKESFPLTVTSAQKNPTAFYLCASSQVLGNTEAFFGQGTRLTVV.

This chain uses TRBV6-6 with TRBJ1-3; tentatively, D is TRBD1 (5 bases). The CDR3 loop spans 14 amino acids. Germline assignment: CDR1 MNHNY and CDR2 SVGAGI (reference sequence). Between the trimmed V and J ends, which lost 4 bases and 2 bases, there was a span of 9 bases. The CDR3 bases are TGTGCCAGCAGTTTATCGGGGGCTGGAAACACCATATATTTT. Translating gives CASSLSGAGNTIYF.

J is TRBJ1-1 and V is TRBV18; D gene ambiguous. This CDR3 is 14 amino acids long. Germline V lookup: CDR1 KGHSH, CDR2 LQKENI. Trimming stripped 4 bases from V and 5 bases from J, with 14 bases between. CDR3 in DNA: TGTGCCAGCTCACTCCAGGAAAGGGAGACTGAAGCTTTCTTT. Amino acid sequence: CASSLQERETEAFF.

DNA of the CDR3: TGCAGCGTTGCCGGGACAGTCGGGGGTTGGGGAAATCAGCCCCAGCATTTT. Protein: CSVAGTVGGWGNQPQHF. J is TRBJ1-5 and V is TRBV29-1, with 7 bases that match TRBD1. The CDR3 has 17 amino acids. With 4 bases clipped from V and 4 bases from J, the junction kept 16 bases outside the gene matches. Germline CDR1 is SQVTM and CDR2 is ANQGSEA.

The chain couples TRBV7-2 to TRBJ1-1; D not resolved. CDR1 is SGHTA, CDR2 FQGNSA, per germline. This CDR3 spans 14 amino acids. Trimming cost V 5 bases and J 1 base, with 11 bases left between them. As DNA, the CDR3 is TGTGCCAGCAGCCCCCTTAGCAGGAACACTGAAGCTTTCTTT. Protein sequence: CASSPLSRNTEAFF.

CDR3 sequence: CASSFGAAYEQYF. In nucleotides, the CDR3 is TGTGCCAGCAGTTTCGGGGCAGCCTACGAGCAGTACTTC. This chain joins TRBV27 and TRBJ2-7; TRBD1 or TRBD2 may be the D gene (5 bases each). Germline-derived CDR1 and CDR2 are MNHEY and SMNVEV (reference sequence). Trimming stripped 3 bases from V and 2 bases from J, with 8 bases between. The CDR3 is made up of 13 amino acids.

The CDR3 is CAYPGGSGRVVGRYYQETQYF. The CDR3 coding sequence is TGTGCCTACCCCGGCGGTAGCGGGAGAGTCGTCGGGAGATACTACCAAGAGACCCAGTACTTC. The chain uses TRBV30 and TRBJ2-5; 9 bases are a match to TRBD2. The junction had 27 bases not matched to a gene; V was cut back by 7 bases and J by 0 bases. The CDR3 consists of 21 residues. Germline V gene lookup returns CDR1 GTSNPN and CDR2 SVGIG (reference sequence).